The T cell receptor beta chain described here comes from a study of OX40 agonist ivuxolimab in advanced cancers. Germline V gives CDR1 SGHRS, CDR2 YFSETQ. V gave up 3 bases and J gave up 4 bases; unmatched junction bases: 10. The CDR3 covers 16 residues. The cohort excluded patients with autoimmune disease history or systemic immunosuppression. The method was immunoSEQ multiplex PCR; TCRdb's version includes in-frame clones alone and lacks a portion of them. The sample has tens of thousands of clones; 85% are singletons. This sequence originates from an adult with an advanced solid tumor such as melanoma, head and neck, liver or kidney cancer. The genes are TRBV5-1 and TRBJ2-1; 7 bases are shared with TRBD2. Material: CD4+ or CD8+ T cells sorted from blood, obtained in a trial of the OX40 agonist ivuxolimab. CDR3 DNA: TGCGCCAGCAGCTCAACTAGAGCGGGGCGTTACAATGAGCAGTTCTTC. Amino acids: CASSSTRAGRYNEQFF.